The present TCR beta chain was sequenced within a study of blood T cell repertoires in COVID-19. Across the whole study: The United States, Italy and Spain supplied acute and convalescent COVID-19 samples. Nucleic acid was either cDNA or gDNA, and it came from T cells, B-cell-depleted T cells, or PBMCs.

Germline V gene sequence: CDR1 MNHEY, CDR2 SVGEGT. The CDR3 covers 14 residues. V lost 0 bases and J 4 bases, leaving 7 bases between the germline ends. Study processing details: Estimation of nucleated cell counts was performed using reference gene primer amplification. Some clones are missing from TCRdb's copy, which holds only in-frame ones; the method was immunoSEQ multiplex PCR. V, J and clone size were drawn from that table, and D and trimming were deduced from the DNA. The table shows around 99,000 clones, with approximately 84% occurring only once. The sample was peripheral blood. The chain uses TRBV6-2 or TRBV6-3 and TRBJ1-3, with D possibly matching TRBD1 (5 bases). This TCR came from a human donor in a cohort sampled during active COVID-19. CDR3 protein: CASSYSTVGNTIYF. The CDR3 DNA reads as TGTGCCAGCAGTTACTCGACAGTAGGAAACACCATATATTTT.